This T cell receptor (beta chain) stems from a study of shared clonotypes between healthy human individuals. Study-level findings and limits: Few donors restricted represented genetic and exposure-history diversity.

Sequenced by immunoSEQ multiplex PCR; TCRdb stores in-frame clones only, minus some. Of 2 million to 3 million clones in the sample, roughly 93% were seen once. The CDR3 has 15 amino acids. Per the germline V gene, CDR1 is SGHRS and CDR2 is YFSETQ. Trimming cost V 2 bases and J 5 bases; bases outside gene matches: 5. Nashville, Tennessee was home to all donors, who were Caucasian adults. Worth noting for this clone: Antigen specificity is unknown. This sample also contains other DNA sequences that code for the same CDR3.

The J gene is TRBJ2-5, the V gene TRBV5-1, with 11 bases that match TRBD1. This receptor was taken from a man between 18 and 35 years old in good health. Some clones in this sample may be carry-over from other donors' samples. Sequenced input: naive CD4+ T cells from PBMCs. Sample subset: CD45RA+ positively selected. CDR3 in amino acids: CASSLGQGARETQYF. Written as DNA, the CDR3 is TGCGCCAGCAGCTTAGGACAGGGGGCGCGGGAGACCCAGTACTTC.